These 5 T cell receptor beta chains were all obtained from the same sample, sequenced in a study of blood T cell repertoires in COVID-19. Profiled with immunoSEQ multiplex PCR; TCRdb holds only in-frame clones, not every one. There are approximately 80,000 clones in the sample; 70% to 90% occur only once, and 9.6% lies in the top ten. The sequenced sample consisted of peripheral blood. The receptor source for this set is a man aged 45-65 years with COVID-19, enrolled during active disease.

The V and J genes are TRBV5-1 and TRBJ2-7, with 8 bases matching TRBD1. V shed 0 bases, J shed 5 bases, and the junction held 7 bases outside the gene matches. Germline loops: CDR1 SGHRS, CDR2 YFSETQ. The length of the CDR3 is 15 residues. The CDR3 loop is CASSLGGQGRNEQYF. The CDR3 bases are TGCGCCAGCAGCTTGGGAGGACAGGGTAGAAACGAGCAGTACTTC.

V and J are TRBV5-4 and TRBJ2-1; TRBD1 is a possible D gene (5 bases). The CDR3 loop spans 15 amino acids. The germline V gene has CDR1 SGHNT and CDR2 YYREEE (reference sequence). V was pared by 3 bases and J by 1 base, with 11 bases between. CDR3 in amino acids: CASSSRVTSYNEQFF. The CDR3 DNA reads TGTGCCAGCAGCTCCAGGGTTACGTCCTACAATGAGCAGTTCTTC.

V gene TRBV5-1 combines with J gene TRBJ1-6; D gene ambiguous. V was trimmed by 4 bases and J by 3 bases, leaving 11 bases between them. The CDR3 has 15 amino acids. CDR1 and CDR2 (germline): SGHRS, YFSETQ. As DNA, the CDR3 is TGCGCCAGCAGCCGGGGTGGGAACTATAATTCACCCCTCCACTTT. Protein sequence: CASSRGGNYNSPLHF. Full variable domain (remainder filled in from reference TRBV5-1 and TRBJ1-6): KAGVTQTPRYLIKTRGQQVTLSCSPISGHRSVSWYQQTPGQGLQFLFEYFSETQRNKGNFPGRFSGRQFSNSRSEMNVSTLELGDSALYLCASSRGGNYNSPLHFGNGTRLTVT.

The J gene is TRBJ1-2, the V gene TRBV29-1; a weak D match, TRBD1 (5 bases). Per the germline V gene, CDR1 is SQVTM and CDR2 is ANQGSEA. Trimming shortened V by 3 bases and J by 0 bases, and 11 bases separated the two germline ends. This CDR3 has 14 amino acids. CDR3 sequence: CSVDQGTPNYGYTF. The CDR3 coding sequence is TGCAGCGTTGATCAGGGCACCCCTAACTATGGCTACACCTTC.

The gene calls are TRBV14 and TRBJ2-7; D uncertain. Per the germline V gene, CDR1 is SGHDN and CDR2 is FVKESK. CDR3 size: 14 residues. V lost 6 bases, J lost 0 bases, and 12 bases lay in between. Written as DNA, the CDR3 is TGTGCCAGCAGTCACTCGTTGAGCTCCTACGAGCAGTACTTC. This translates into CASSHSLSSYEQYF. The full variable domain, completed using reference TRBV14 and TRBJ2-7, is EAGVTQFPSHSVIEKGQTVTLRCDPISGHDNLYWYRRVMGKEIKFLLHFVKESKQDESGMPNNRFLAERTGGTYSTLKVQPAELEDSGVYFCASSHSLSSYEQYFGPGTRLTVT.